Shown below are 28 T cell receptor beta chains from a single sample sequenced in a study of shared clonotypes between healthy human individuals. CD45RO-negative CD8 cells positively selected for CCR7 made up the naive population, which excluded terminally differentiated effector memory CD45RA+ cells. Using immunoSEQ multiplex PCR, the repertoire was profiled, and TCRdb retains in-frame clones only, with some absent. The sample holds under 1 million clones, 80% to 95% seen once. The sequencing input was naive CD8+ T cells sorted from blood. Every receptor here comes from a man aged 25 to 45 in good health.

The chain links TRBV5-1 to TRBJ1-1, with D unclear. Germline CDR1 and CDR2: SGHRS and YFSETQ. Trimming shortened V by 2 bases and J by 3 bases, and 8 bases separated the two germline ends. The CDR3 has 13 residues. The CDR3 coding sequence is TGCGCCAGCAGCTTCACGGGCTACACTGAAGCTTTCTTT. Translating gives CASSFTGYTEAFF.

This chain links TRBV7-9 with TRBJ2-3, with 7 bases lining up with TRBD1. CDR1 and CDR2 from the germline V gene are SEHNR and FQNEAQ (reference sequence). V trimming: 4 bases; J trimming: 2 bases; junction bases outside the gene matches: 9. The CDR3 is 16 amino acids. CDR3 residues: CASSSRDSSFTDTQYF. CDR3 DNA sequence: TGTGCCAGCAGCTCCCGGGACAGTTCATTCACAGATACGCAGTATTTT.

The chain recombines TRBV28 with TRBJ2-5; 8 bases fit TRBD2. Germline CDR1 is MDHEN and CDR2 is SYDVKM. V dropped 3 bases and J dropped 4; count of bases not matched to a gene: 16. The CDR3 consists of 18 residues. The DNA for the CDR3 is TGTGCCAGCAGTTTCAGTCATAGGGCGCGGGAGGCCCCAGAGACCCAGTACTTC. It yields the protein CASSFSHRAREAPETQYF.

About this clone itself: This same CDR3 is encoded by further DNA sequences in the sample. The chain carries TRBV5-5 and TRBJ1-1; no reliable D call. CDR3 length equals 15 residues. The V end was cut by 4 bases, the J end by 0 bases, with 13 bases between. Germline V gene lookup returns CDR1 SGHKS and CDR2 YYEKEE (reference sequence). The CDR3 sequence: CASSLHTVMNTEAFF. CDR3 coding DNA: TGTGCCAGCAGCCTGCATACGGTTATGAACACTGAAGCTTTCTTT.

The table lists this clone with a count of one. The chain employs TRBV11-2 and TRBJ2-5; D is uncertain. V was clipped by 1 base and J by 5 bases, with 11 bases between them. Per the germline V gene, CDR1 is SGHAT and CDR2 is FQNNGV. The CDR3 has 14 residues. This CDR3 reads CASSLGPGFETQYF. The CDR3 nucleotides read TGTGCCAGCAGCTTAGGGCCCGGGTTCGAGACCCAGTACTTC.

The chain has TRBV9 and TRBJ1-1; tentatively, D is TRBD1 (6 bases). The CDR3 sequence is 14 residues long. Trimming left V 1 base short and J 5 bases short, with 12 bases between. Germline assignment: CDR1 SGDLS and CDR2 YYNGEE. The CDR3 is CASSVSGGQTEAFF. The DNA for the CDR3 is TGTGCCAGCAGCGTAAGCGGGGGGCAGACTGAAGCTTTCTTT.

In the case of this clone: The sample holds other DNA sequences that translate to the same CDR3. This chain uses TRBV7-9 with TRBJ2-7, with 9 bases identical to TRBD1. This CDR3 has 14 residues. Germline CDR1 and CDR2: SEHNR and FQNEAQ (reference sequence). Trimming took 5 bases from V and 2 from J; bases not matched to a gene: 4. DNA for the CDR3: TGTGCCAGCAGCGACCGGGACAGGGCCTACGAGCAGTACTTC. Translating it yields CASSDRDRAYEQYF. Variable domain in full (rest from reference TRBV7-9 and TRBJ2-7): DTGVSQNPRHKITKRGQNVTFRCDPISEHNRLYWYRQTLGQGPEFLTYFQNEAQLEKSRLLSDRFSAERPKGSFSTLEIQRTEQGDSAMYLCASSDRDRAYEQYFGPGTRLTVT.

V usage is TRBV10-3 and J usage is TRBJ2-7; D remains unclear. Germline V CDR1 and CDR2: ENHRY, SYGVKD. There are 13 residues in the CDR3. V lost 0 bases to trimming and J lost 7 bases, with 10 bases between them. The CDR3 region is CAISESTGIEQYF. The CDR3 nucleotides read TGTGCCATCAGTGAGTCGACCGGCATTGAGCAGTACTTC.

The rearrangement uses TRBV4-1 and TRBJ2-7, with TRBD1 as a possible D gene (6 bases). Trimming removed 5 bases from V and 6 bases from J, with 20 bases in between. CDR3 length: 15 amino acids. Germline loops: CDR1 MGHRA, CDR2 YSYEKL. DNA of the CDR3: TGCGCCAGCAGCGCCCATACCGCAGGGGTAGGCGAGCAGTACTTC. Translation gives CASSAHTAGVGEQYF.

The rearrangement links TRBV5-1 to TRBJ2-3, with 13 bases that match TRBD2. The V gene's germline CDR1 is SGHRS and CDR2 YFSETQ. This CDR3 contains 17 residues. The ends lost 2 bases at V and 3 bases at J; junction bases unmatched: 6. The CDR3 sequence is CASSLQLAGGNTDTQYF. The CDR3 nucleotides read TGCGCCAGCAGCTTACAACTAGCGGGAGGGAATACAGATACGCAGTATTTT. The full variable domain, completed using reference TRBV5-1 and TRBJ2-3, is KAGVTQTPRYLIKTRGQQVTLSCSPISGHRSVSWYQQTPGQGLQFLFEYFSETQRNKGNFPGRFSGRQFSNSRSEMNVSTLELGDSALYLCASSLQLAGGNTDTQYFGPGTRLTVL.

This chain links TRBV4-1 with TRBJ1-3, with D tentatively TRBD1 (6 bases). The V end lost 0 bases, the J end lost 2 bases, and 8 bases lay between the germline ends. Germline assignment: CDR1 MGHRA and CDR2 YSYEKL. The CDR3 covers 15 residues. For the CDR3, the DNA is TGCGCCAGCAGCCAAGAGGGGGCGACTGGAAACACCATATATTTT. Protein sequence: CASSQEGATGNTIYF.

V usage is TRBV7-2 and J usage is TRBJ2-1, with unresolved D. The CDR3 length is 14 residues. Per germline, CDR1 SGHTA and CDR2 FQGNSA. Trimming took 7 bases from V and 0 from J, leaving 10 bases between them. The CDR3 loop reads CASIVGFSYNEQFF. DNA for the CDR3: TGTGCCAGCATTGTTGGTTTCTCCTACAATGAGCAGTTCTTC. The entire variable domain, with the rest obtained from reference TRBV7-2 and TRBJ2-1, is as follows: GAGVSQSPSNKVTEKGKDVELRCDPISGHTALYWYRQSLGQGLEFLIYFQGNSAPDKSGLPSDRFSAERTGGSVSTLTIQRTQQEDSAVYLCASIVGFSYNEQFFGPGTRLTVL.

This chain links TRBV27 with TRBJ2-7; 8 bases fit TRBD2. Per the germline V gene, CDR1 is MNHEY and CDR2 is SMNVEV (reference sequence). This CDR3 comprises 15 residues. Losses at the gene ends were 5 bases for V and 0 bases for J; bases not matched to a gene: 6. CDR3 region: CASSIRGGSSYEQYF. CDR3 nucleotide sequence: TGTGCCAGCAGTATTCGGGGGGGGAGCTCCTACGAGCAGTACTTC.

This clone was observed a single time. The rearrangement uses TRBV6-6 and TRBJ2-5, with D possibly called TRBD1 or TRBD2 (6 bases each). This CDR3 region has 15 residues. V gave up 8 bases and J gave up 1 base, with 17 bases separating them. Germline lookup yields CDR1 MNHNY and CDR2 SVGAGI (reference sequence). Here the CDR3 reads CASAALGGPQETQYF. The CDR3 DNA reads as TGTGCCAGCGCAGCTCTTGGGGGGCCCCAAGAGACCCAGTACTTC.

The gene calls are TRBV6-1 and TRBJ2-1; no clear D. Germline V gene data show CDR1 as MNHNS and CDR2 as SASEGT. V gave up 7 bases and J gave up 5 bases, with 18 bases separating them. The CDR3 has 15 residues. CDR3 region: CASIPMGSFDNEQFF. The CDR3, as DNA: TGTGCCAGCATTCCCATGGGCTCGTTCGACAATGAGCAGTTCTTC.

The genes are TRBV6-1 and TRBJ1-1, with D perhaps matching TRBD1 (5 bases). The V end lost 8 bases, the J end lost 0 bases, and 13 bases lay between the germline ends. Germline values: CDR1 MNHNS, CDR2 SASEGT. The CDR3 runs to 14 residues. CDR3 loop: CASPDSPLNTEAFF. The CDR3 DNA is TGTGCCAGCCCCGACAGCCCTCTGAACACTGAAGCTTTCTTT.

This chain links TRBV7-9 with TRBJ2-7; no firm D call. Trimming left V 1 base short and J 0 bases short, with 10 bases between. CDR3 length: 15 residues. Per germline, CDR1 SEHNR and CDR2 FQNEAQ (reference sequence). CDR3 DNA: TGTGCCAGCAGCTTAGACACCACGAGCTCCTACGAGCAGTACTTC. This encodes CASSLDTTSSYEQYF.

Points on this clone: Compared with germline, one end of the junction differs, possibly owing to a read error. The sample carries other DNA sequences with the same CDR3. The chain uses TRBV28 and TRBJ2-1; D remains unclear. The CDR3 contains 11 residues. Germline loops: CDR1 MDHEN, CDR2 SYDVKM. The CDR3 reads CASSPYNEQFF. Here the CDR3 DNA reads TGTGCCAGCAGTCCCTATAATGAGCAGTTCTTC.

V and J are TRBV4-3 and TRBJ2-1, with no clear D. With 4 bases removed from V and 0 bases from J, the gap between germline ends came to 7 bases. The CDR3 totals 14 residues. In germline, CDR1 is LGHNA, CDR2 YSLEER. In DNA, the CDR3 is TGCGCCAGCAGCCGGCTCTCCTCCTACAATGAGCAGTTCTTC. Its protein is CASSRLSSYNEQFF.

The V gene is TRBV25-1, the J gene TRBJ1-3; no clear D gene. Trimming left V 2 bases short and J 4 bases short, with 6 bases between. The V gene's germline CDR1 is MGHDK and CDR2 SYGVNS. CDR3 length: 13 residues. DNA of the CDR3: TGTGCCAGCAGTGAACAGAACGGAAACACCATATATTTT. It encodes CASSEQNGNTIYF. The full variable domain, its missing parts supplied by reference TRBV25-1 and TRBJ1-3, is EADIYQTPRYLVIGTGKKITLECSQTMGHDKMYWYQQDPGMELHLIHYSYGVNSTEKGDLSSESTVSRIRTEHFPLTLESARPSHTSQYLCASSEQNGNTIYFGEGSWLTVV.

The V and J genes are TRBV19 and TRBJ2-1; D not certain. This CDR3 contains 13 residues. With 2 bases removed from V and 6 bases from J, the gap between germline ends came to 8 bases. Looked up from germline, CDR1 is LNHDA and CDR2 is SQIVND (reference sequence). CDR3 bases: TGTGCCAGTAGTATAACATTAGGCAATGAGCAGTTCTTC. Encoded protein: CASSITLGNEQFF.

This chain connects TRBV21-1 to TRBJ1-5; no check of the table's D call, TRBD1, against the DNA was made. TRBV21-1 is a pseudogene. The CDR3 covers 19 residues. The DNA of the CDR3 is TGTGCCAGCAGCAAAGACTGGGGACAGGAGCCAGGTGGCAATCAGCCCCAGCATTTT. This sequence encodes CASSKDWGQEPGGNQPQHF.

CDR3 loop: CASSEYVDGSDGYTF. As DNA, the CDR3 is TGTGCCAGCAGTGAATACGTTGATGGCTCCGATGGCTACACCTTC. The V call is TRBV6-1, the J call TRBJ1-2; unclear D gene. The germline V and J ends were trimmed by 2 bases and 6 bases, with 16 bases remaining between them. The CDR3 runs 15 residues. In germline, CDR1 is MNHNS, CDR2 SASEGT.

Comment on this clone: The sample holds other DNA sequences that translate to the same CDR3. The V call is TRBV5-1, the J call TRBJ2-7, with 10 positions matching TRBD1. With V trimmed by 4 bases and J by 7 bases, 8 bases remained unmatched. This CDR3 has 14 amino acids. The germline gives CDR1 SGHRS, CDR2 YFSETQ. In DNA, the CDR3 is TGCGCCAGCAGCCTAAGACAGGGGGCGGAAGAGCAGTACTTC. Translated: CASSLRQGAEEQYF.

This rearrangement joins TRBV7-2 to TRBJ2-7; 9 nucleotides match TRBD2. V was clipped by 2 bases and J by 5 bases; unmatched bases: 7. Germline assignment: CDR1 SGHTA and CDR2 FQGNSA. The CDR3 has 15 residues. CDR3 in DNA: TGTGCCAGCAGCTTATCTCTAGCGGGAAGCGACGAGCAGTACTTC. Translation: CASSLSLAGSDEQYF.

This chain joins TRBV27 and TRBJ2-1, with 9 bases identical to TRBD1. This CDR3 comprises 14 residues. CDR1 and CDR2 from the germline V gene are MNHEY and SMNVEV (reference sequence). V dropped 4 bases and J dropped 6; count of bases not matched to a gene: 4. As DNA, the CDR3 is TGTGCCAGCAGTTGGGACAGGGACCGCAATGAGCAGTTCTTC. As protein: CASSWDRDRNEQFF.

The chain is built from TRBV29-1 and TRBJ2-1; 11 nucleotides match TRBD1. CDR3 length: 12 amino acids. After removal of 5 bases from V and 8 bases from J, the junction contained 2 bases not matched to a gene. The germline V gene has CDR1 SQVTM and CDR2 ANQGSEA. The CDR3 region has the DNA TGCAGCGTTTGGGACAGGGGGGATGAGCAGTTCTTC. Translated: CSVWDRGDEQFF.

The gene calls are TRBV27 and TRBJ2-7; perhaps TRBD2 as D (6 bases). There are 15 residues in the CDR3. The V gene's germline CDR1 is MNHEY and CDR2 SMNVEV (reference sequence). The V and J ends lost 5 bases and 6 bases respectively, with 20 bases between them. The chain's CDR3 is CASSPGGSLMIEQYF. The DNA of the CDR3 is TGTGCCAGCAGTCCCGGGGGTTCCCTCATGATCGAGCAGTACTTC.